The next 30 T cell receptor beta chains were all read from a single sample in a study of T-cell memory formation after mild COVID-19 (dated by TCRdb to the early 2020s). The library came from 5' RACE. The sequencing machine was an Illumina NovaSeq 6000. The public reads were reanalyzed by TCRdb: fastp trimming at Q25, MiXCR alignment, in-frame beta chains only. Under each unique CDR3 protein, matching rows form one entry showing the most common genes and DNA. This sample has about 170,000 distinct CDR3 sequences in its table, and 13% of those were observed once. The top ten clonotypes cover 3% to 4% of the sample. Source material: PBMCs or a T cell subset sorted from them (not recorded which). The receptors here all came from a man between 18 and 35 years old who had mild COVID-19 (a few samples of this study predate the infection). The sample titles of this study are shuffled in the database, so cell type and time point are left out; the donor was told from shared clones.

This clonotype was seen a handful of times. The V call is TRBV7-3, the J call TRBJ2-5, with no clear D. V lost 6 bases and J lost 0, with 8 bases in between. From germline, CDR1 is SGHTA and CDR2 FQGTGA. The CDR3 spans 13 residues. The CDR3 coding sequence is TGTGCCAGCAGTCGCAGTAACCAAGAGACCCAGTACTTC. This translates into CASSRSNQETQYF.

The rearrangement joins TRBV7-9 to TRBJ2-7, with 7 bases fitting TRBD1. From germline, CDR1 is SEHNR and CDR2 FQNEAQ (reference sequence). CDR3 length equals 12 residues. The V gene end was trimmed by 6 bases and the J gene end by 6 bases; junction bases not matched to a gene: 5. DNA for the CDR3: TGTGCCAGCAGTTCGACAGGGATCGAGCAGTACGTC. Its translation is CASSSTGIEQYV.

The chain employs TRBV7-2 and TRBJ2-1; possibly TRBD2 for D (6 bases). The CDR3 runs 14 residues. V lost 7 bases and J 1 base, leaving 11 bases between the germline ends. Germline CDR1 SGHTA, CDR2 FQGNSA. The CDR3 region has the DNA TGTGCCAGCACCCGCCGGGGGTCCTACAATGAGCAGTTCTTC. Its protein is CASTRRGSYNEQFF.

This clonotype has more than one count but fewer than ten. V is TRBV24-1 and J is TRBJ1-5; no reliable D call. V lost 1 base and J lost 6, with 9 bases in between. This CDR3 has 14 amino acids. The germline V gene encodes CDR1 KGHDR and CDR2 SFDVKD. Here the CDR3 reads CATSDFRGFQPQHF. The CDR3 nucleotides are TGTGCCACCAGTGATTTCAGAGGGTTTCAGCCCCAGCATTTT.

The CDR3 loop is CASSEAGTGGDYGYTF. CDR3 sequence (DNA): TGTGCCAGCAGTGAAGCCGGGACAGGGGGCGACTATGGCTACACCTTC. The chain couples TRBV6-1 to TRBJ1-2; 12 bases fit TRBD1. The CDR3 sequence is 16 residues long. The germline V gene encodes CDR1 MNHNS and CDR2 SASEGT. J was trimmed by 3 bases and V by 0 bases; bases with no gene match: 2.

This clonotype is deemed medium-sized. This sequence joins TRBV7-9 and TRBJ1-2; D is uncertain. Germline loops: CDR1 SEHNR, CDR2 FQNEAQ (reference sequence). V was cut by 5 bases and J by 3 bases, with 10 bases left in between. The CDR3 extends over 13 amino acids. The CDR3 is CASSARTDYGYTF. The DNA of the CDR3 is TGTGCCAGCAGCGCCCGGACGGACTATGGCTACACCTTC.

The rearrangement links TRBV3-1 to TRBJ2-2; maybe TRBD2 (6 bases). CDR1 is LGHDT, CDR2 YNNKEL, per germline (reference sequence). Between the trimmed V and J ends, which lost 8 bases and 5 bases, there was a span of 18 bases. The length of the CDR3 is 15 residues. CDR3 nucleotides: TGTGCCAGCGAGCGCGTGGGCGGAGGGACCGGGGAGCTGTTTTTT. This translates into CASERVGGGTGELFF.

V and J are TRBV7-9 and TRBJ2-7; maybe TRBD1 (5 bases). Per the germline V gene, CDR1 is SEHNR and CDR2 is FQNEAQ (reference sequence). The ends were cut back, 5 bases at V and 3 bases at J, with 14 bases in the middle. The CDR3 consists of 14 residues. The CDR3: CASSRTVGHYEQYF. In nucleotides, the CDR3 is TGTGCCAGCAGCCGAACCGTGGGGCACTACGAGCAGTACTTC.

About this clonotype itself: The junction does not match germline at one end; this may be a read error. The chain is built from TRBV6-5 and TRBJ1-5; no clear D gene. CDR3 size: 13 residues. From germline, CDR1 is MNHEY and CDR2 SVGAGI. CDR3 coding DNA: TGCCTCCCCGCTTTCTGGGGCAATCAGCCCCAGCATTTT. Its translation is CLPAFWGNQPQHF.

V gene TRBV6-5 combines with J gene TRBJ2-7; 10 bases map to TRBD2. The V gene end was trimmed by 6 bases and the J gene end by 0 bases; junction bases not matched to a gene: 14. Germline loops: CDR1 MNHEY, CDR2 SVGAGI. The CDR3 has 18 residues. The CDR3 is CASRHKASGGPSSYEQYF. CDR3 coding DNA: TGTGCCAGCAGGCACAAGGCTAGCGGGGGCCCGAGCTCCTACGAGCAGTACTTC.

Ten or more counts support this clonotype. This CDR3 is CASSFDTGANTGELFF. The CDR3 coding sequence is TGCGCCAGCAGCTTCGACACAGGGGCGAACACCGGGGAGCTGTTTTTT. V and J are TRBV5-1 and TRBJ2-2; TRBD1 agrees at 7 bases. Germline lookup yields CDR1 SGHRS and CDR2 YFSETQ. V trimming: 2 bases; J trimming: 0 bases; junction bases outside the gene matches: 4. The CDR3 contains 16 residues.

The CDR3 nucleotides read TGTGCCAGCAGTAGGACGGACACCTACAATGAGCAGTTCTTC. It codes for CASSRTDTYNEQFF. The chain uses TRBV28 and TRBJ2-1; weak D call: TRBD1 (5 bases). Between the trimmed V and J ends, which lost 5 bases and 2 bases, there was a span of 10 bases. This CDR3 spans 14 amino acids. The germline V gene has CDR1 MDHEN and CDR2 SYDVKM.

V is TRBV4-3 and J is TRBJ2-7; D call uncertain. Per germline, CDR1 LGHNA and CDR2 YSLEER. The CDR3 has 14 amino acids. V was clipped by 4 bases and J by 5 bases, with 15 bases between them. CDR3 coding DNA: TGCGCCAGCAGCCGCGATTCGATAACCCACGAGCAGTACTTC. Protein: CASSRDSITHEQYF.

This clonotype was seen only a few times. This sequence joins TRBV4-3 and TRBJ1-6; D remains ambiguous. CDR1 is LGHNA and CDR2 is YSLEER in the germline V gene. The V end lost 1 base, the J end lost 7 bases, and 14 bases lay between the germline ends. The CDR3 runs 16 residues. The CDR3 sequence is CASSQASQLGNSPLHF. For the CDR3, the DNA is TGCGCCAGCAGCCAAGCTTCCCAATTGGGAAATTCACCCCTCCACTTT.

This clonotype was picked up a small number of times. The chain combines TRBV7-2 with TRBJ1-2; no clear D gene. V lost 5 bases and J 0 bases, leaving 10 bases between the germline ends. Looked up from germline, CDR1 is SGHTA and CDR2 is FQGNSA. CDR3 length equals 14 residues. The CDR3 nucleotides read TGTGCCAGCAGCCCGTTACAAGCTAACTATGGCTACACCTTC. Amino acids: CASSPLQANYGYTF.

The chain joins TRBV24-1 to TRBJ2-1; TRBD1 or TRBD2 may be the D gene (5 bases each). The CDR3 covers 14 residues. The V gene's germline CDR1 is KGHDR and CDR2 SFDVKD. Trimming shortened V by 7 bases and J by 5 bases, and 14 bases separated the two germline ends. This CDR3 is CATSTGRGDNEQFF. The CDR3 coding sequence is TGTGCCACCAGCACGGGACGAGGGGACAATGAGCAGTTCTTC.

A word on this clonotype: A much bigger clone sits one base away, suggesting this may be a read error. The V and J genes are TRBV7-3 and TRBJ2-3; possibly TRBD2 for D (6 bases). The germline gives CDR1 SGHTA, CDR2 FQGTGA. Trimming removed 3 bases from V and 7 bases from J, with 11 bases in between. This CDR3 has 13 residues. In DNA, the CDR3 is TGTGCCAGCAGCTTGGCCCGGGGGTATACGCAGTATTTT. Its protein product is CASSLARGYTQYF.

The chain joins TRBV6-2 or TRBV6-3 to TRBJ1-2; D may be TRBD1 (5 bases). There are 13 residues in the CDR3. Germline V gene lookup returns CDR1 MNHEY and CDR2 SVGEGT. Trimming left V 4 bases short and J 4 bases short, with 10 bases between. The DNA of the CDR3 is TGTGCCAGCAGTTTCCCTGGGGGCTATGGCTACACCTTC. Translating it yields CASSFPGGYGYTF.

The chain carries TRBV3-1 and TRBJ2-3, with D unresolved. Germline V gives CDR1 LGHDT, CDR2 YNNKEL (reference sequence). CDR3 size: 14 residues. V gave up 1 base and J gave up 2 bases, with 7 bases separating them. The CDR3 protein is CASSQVLDTDTQYF. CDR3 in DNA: TGTGCCAGCAGCCAAGTGCTAGACACAGATACGCAGTATTTT.

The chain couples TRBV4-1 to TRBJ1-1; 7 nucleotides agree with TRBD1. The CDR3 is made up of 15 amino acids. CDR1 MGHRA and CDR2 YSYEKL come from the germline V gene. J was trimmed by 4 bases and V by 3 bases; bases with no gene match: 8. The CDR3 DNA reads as TGCGCCAGCAGCCAGGCCGACAGGGTGGCCACTGAAGCTTTCTTT. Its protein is CASSQADRVATEAFF.

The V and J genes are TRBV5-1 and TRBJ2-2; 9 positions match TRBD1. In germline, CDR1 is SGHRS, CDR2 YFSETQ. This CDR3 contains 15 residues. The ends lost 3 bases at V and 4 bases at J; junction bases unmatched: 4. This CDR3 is CASSWDRVSTGELFF. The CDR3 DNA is TGCGCCAGCAGCTGGGACAGGGTCAGCACCGGGGAGCTGTTTTTT.

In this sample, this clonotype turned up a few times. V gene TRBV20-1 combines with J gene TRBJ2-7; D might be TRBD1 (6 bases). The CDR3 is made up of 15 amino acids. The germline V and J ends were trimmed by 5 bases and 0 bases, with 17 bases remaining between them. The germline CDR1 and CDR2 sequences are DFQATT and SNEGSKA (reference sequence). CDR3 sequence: CSAGLGTGSSYEQYF. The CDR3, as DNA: TGCAGTGCTGGGTTGGGTACAGGGAGCTCCTACGAGCAGTACTTC.

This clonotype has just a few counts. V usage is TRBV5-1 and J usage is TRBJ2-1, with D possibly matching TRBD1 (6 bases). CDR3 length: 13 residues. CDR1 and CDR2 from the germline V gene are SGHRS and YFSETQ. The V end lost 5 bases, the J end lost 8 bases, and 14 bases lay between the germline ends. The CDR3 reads CASRGAGSDEQFF. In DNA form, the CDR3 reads TGCGCCAGCAGGGGGGCAGGGTCGGATGAGCAGTTCTTC.

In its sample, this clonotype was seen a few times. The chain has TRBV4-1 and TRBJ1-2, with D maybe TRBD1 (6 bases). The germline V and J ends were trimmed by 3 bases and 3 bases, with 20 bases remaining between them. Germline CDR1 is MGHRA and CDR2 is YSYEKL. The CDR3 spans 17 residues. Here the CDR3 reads CASSQFSLQGYDYGYTF. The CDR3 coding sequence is TGCGCCAGCAGCCAGTTTAGTTTACAGGGATATGACTATGGCTACACCTTC.

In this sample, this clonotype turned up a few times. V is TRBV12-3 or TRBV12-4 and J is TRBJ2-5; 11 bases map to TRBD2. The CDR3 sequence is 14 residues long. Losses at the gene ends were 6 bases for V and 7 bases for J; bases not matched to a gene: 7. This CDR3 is CASSLTSGVRTQYF. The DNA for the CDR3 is TGTGCCAGCAGCCTGACTAGCGGGGTGAGGACCCAGTACTTC.

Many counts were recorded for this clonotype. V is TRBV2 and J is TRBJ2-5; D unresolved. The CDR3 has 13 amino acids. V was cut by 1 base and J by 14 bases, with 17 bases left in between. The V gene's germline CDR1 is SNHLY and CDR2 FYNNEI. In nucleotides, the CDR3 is TGTGCCAGCAGTGAAGAGTGGTACCCGGTCGTATACTTC. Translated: CASSEEWYPVVYF.

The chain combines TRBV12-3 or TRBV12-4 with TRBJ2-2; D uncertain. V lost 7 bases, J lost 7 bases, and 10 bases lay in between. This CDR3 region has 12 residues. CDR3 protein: CASTHNSGELFF. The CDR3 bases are TGTGCCAGCACCCATAATAGCGGGGAGCTGTTTTTT.

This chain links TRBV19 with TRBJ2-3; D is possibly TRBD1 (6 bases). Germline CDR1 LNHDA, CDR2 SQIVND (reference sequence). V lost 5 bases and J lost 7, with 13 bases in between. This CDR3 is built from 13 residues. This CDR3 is CASSGTKINTQYF. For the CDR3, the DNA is TGTGCCAGTAGTGGGACAAAGATTAATACGCAGTATTTT.

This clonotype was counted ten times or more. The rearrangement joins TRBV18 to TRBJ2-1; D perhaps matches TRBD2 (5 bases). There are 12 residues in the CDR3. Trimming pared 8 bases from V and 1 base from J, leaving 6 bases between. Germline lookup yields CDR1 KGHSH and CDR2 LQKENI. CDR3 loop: CASEGSYNEQFF. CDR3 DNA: TGTGCCAGCGAGGGTTCCTACAATGAGCAGTTCTTC.

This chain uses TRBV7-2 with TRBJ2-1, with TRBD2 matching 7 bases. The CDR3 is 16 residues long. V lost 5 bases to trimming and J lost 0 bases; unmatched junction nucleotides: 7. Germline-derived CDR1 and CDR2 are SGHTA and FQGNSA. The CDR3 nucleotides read TGTGCCAGCAGCCCGCTGGGGGGGGGCTCCTACAATGAGCAGTTCTTC. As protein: CASSPLGGGSYNEQFF.